Below are 24 T cell receptor beta chains sequenced from a single sample in a study of glioma-infiltrating T cells after dendritic cell vaccination. Method: immunoSEQ multiplex PCR; TCRdb's copy keeps in-frame clones and lacks some. Among some 90,000 clones listed, about 81% were seen once. Time point reported: after dendritic cell vaccination, including at tumor progression/relapse. Material: blood, obtained after dendritic cell vaccination. The receptors stem from a human donor with glioblastoma.

The chain uses TRBV7-3 and TRBJ2-6, with a tentative D call TRBD1 (5 bases). The CDR3 runs to 17 residues. Deletions cut 1 base from V and 2 bases from J, with 12 bases between. The germline gives CDR1 SGHTA, CDR2 FQGTGA. The CDR3 DNA reads as TGTGCCAGCAGCTTAATGCTGGAAGGGGCTGGGGCCAACGTCCTGACTTTC. It translates to CASSLMLEGAGANVLTF. Using reference TRBV7-3 and TRBJ2-6 for the parts outside the CDR3, the full variable domain is GAGVSQTPSNKVTEKGKYVELRCDPISGHTALYWYRQSLGQGPEFLIYFQGTGAADDSGLPNDRFFAVRPEGSVSTLKIQRTERGDSAVYLCASSLMLEGAGANVLTFGAGSRLTVL.

The chain has TRBV4-1 and TRBJ1-5, with D unresolved. The CDR3 contains 18 residues. V lost 1 base, J lost 0 bases, and 16 bases lay in between. Germline V gene lookup returns CDR1 MGHRA and CDR2 YSYEKL. The CDR3 sequence: CASSQGLPRPLSNQPQHF. The CDR3 bases are TGCGCCAGCAGCCAAGGGTTACCGCGGCCGCTTAGCAATCAGCCCCAGCATTTT.

V gene TRBV6-1 combines with J gene TRBJ2-5; 10 nucleotides line up with TRBD2. J was trimmed by 2 bases and V by 0 bases; bases with no gene match: 3. Germline CDR1 MNHNS, CDR2 SASEGT. The CDR3 is 16 residues long. Written as DNA, the CDR3 is TGTGCCAGCAGTGAAGCACGAGCGGGAGGGCAAGAGACCCAGTACTTC. Its translation is CASSEARAGGQETQYF.

The rearrangement uses TRBV6-5 and TRBJ1-3; the match to TRBD1 covers 11 bases. The CDR3 loop spans 14 amino acids. V gave up 5 bases and J gave up 8 bases; unmatched junction bases: 5. CDR1 and CDR2 (germline): MNHEY, SVGAGI. CDR3 nucleotides: TGTGCCAGCAGTCCATCGGGACAGGGGGACACCATATATTTT. Translation: CASSPSGQGDTIYF.

The chain carries TRBV7-9 and TRBJ1-1; D uncertain. The length of the CDR3 is 14 residues. V was shortened by 4 bases and J by 1 base, with 10 bases between the two germline ends. Germline V gene data show CDR1 as SEHNR and CDR2 as FQNEAQ (reference sequence). The CDR3 nucleotides are TGTGCCAGCAGCTCAGCTGACAAGAACACTGAAGCTTTCTTT. This translates into CASSSADKNTEAFF.

The CDR3 protein is CASSVAAGGATDTQYF. CDR3 DNA sequence: TGTGCCAGCAGCGTAGCTGCAGGGGGTGCCACAGATACGCAGTATTTT. The chain has TRBV9 and TRBJ2-3, with 7 bases that match TRBD1. Germline trimming cut 0 bases from V and 2 bases from J; bases unmatched to any gene: 6. The CDR3 consists of 16 residues. The germline gives CDR1 SGDLS, CDR2 YYNGEE.

This chain uses TRBV27 with TRBJ2-1; TRBD2 matches at 7 bases. The ends lost 5 bases at V and 8 bases at J; junction bases unmatched: 18. The CDR3 runs 17 residues. Germline lookup yields CDR1 MNHEY and CDR2 SMNVEV (reference sequence). For the CDR3, the DNA is TGTGCCAGCAGTCAAATGCCGGGACTAAAGGTGTTCGATGAGCAGTTCTTC. Protein: CASSQMPGLKVFDEQFF.

The J gene is TRBJ2-5, the V gene TRBV27, with 12 bases lining up with TRBD2. The CDR3 is 15 amino acids. Germline CDR1 MNHEY, CDR2 SMNVEV (reference sequence). V lost 2 bases, J lost 7 bases, and 5 bases stayed unmatched. This CDR3 is CASSLTSGGRGTQYF. In DNA form, the CDR3 reads TGTGCCAGCAGTTTAACTAGCGGGGGGAGGGGGACCCAGTACTTC.

V is TRBV7-9 and J is TRBJ2-7; possible D gene TRBD1, 5 bases. V lost 2 bases to trimming and J lost 12 bases, with 14 bases between them. The CDR3 consists of 12 residues. Germline values: CDR1 SEHNR, CDR2 FQNEAQ (reference sequence). In nucleotides, the CDR3 is TGTGCCAGCAGCTTATTTACAGGAATAGCGTACTTC. It yields the protein CASSLFTGIAYF.

This chain uses TRBV12-5 with TRBJ2-5; no clear D. With 1 base removed from V and 2 bases from J, the gap between germline ends came to 11 bases. The CDR3 loop spans 15 amino acids. Germline V gene sequence: CDR1 LGHNT, CDR2 FRNRAP. The CDR3 region is CASGLASPGQETQYF. CDR3 sequence (DNA): TGTGCTAGTGGTTTGGCTTCGCCCGGGCAAGAGACCCAGTACTTC.

This clone occurred once. The V and J genes are TRBV19 and TRBJ2-5, with 11 nucleotides matching TRBD1. V lost 9 bases and J lost 7; bases outside the gene matches: 13. This CDR3 has 15 residues. Germline V gives CDR1 LNHDA, CDR2 SQIVND (reference sequence). CDR3 DNA: TGTGCCAGCCAGCGGCGGGACAGGGGGAGGGGGACCCAGTACTTC. Its protein product is CASQRRDRGRGTQYF. Complete variable domain (other parts from reference TRBV19 and TRBJ2-5): DGGITQSPKYLFRKEGQNVTLSCEQNLNHDAMYWYRQDPGQGLRLIYYSQIVNDFQKGDIAEGYSVSREKKESFPLTVTSAQKNPTAFYLCASQRRDRGRGTQYFGPGTRLLVL.

The chain has TRBV19 and TRBJ1-2, with a possible D match to TRBD1 (5 bases). The germline CDR1 and CDR2 sequences are LNHDA and SQIVND (reference sequence). The V and J ends lost 0 bases and 4 bases respectively, with 15 bases between them. The CDR3 spans 16 residues. CDR3 nucleotides: TGTGCCAGTAGTATAGAAAGGCTCAGGGTGTCCTATGGCTACACCTTC. Translated: CASSIERLRVSYGYTF.

The CDR3 DNA follows: TGTGCCAGCAGCCCAGGACAGGCCTATGGCTACACCTTC. It is translated as CASSPGQAYGYTF. The V gene is TRBV6-1, the J gene TRBJ1-2; TRBD1 aligns across 7 bases. The CDR3 has 13 amino acids. With V trimmed by 6 bases and J by 4 bases, 5 bases remained unmatched. Germline V lookup: CDR1 MNHNS, CDR2 SASEGT.

CDR3 amino acids: CASSYIGVGANTEAFF. As DNA, the CDR3 is TGTGCCAGCAGTTACATTGGGGTTGGGGCGAACACTGAAGCTTTCTTT. The chain recombines TRBV6-5 with TRBJ1-1; weak D call: TRBD1 (5 bases). This CDR3 spans 16 amino acids. Germline V gene lookup returns CDR1 MNHEY and CDR2 SVGAGI. With 2 bases removed from V and 1 base from J, the gap between germline ends came to 14 bases.

The rearrangement links TRBV6-6 to TRBJ1-2; no reliable D call. The CDR3 runs 11 residues. Trimming removed 8 bases at V and 0 bases at J, with 4 bases between. From germline, CDR1 is MNHNY and CDR2 SVGAGI (reference sequence). As DNA, the CDR3 is TGTGCCAGCGAGGCTAACTATGGCTACACCTTC. Its translation: CASEANYGYTF.

This CDR3 is CASSIRTGGEAGELFF. Written as DNA, the CDR3 is TGTGCCAGTAGTATCCGCACAGGGGGCGAAGCCGGGGAGCTGTTTTTT. The chain joins TRBV19 to TRBJ2-2, with 9 bases aligning to TRBD1. This CDR3 region has 16 residues. J gave up 6 bases and V 3 bases, and 8 bases lay outside the gene matches. CDR1 and CDR2 from the germline V gene are LNHDA and SQIVND (reference sequence).

The chain couples TRBV2 to TRBJ1-1; no definite D call. The CDR3 totals 14 residues. Per the germline V gene, CDR1 is SNHLY and CDR2 is FYNNEI. V lost 3 bases and J lost 7, with 15 bases in between. The chain's CDR3 is CASSEISGQLEAFF. CDR3 nucleotide sequence: TGTGCCAGCAGTGAGATATCTGGGCAACTTGAAGCTTTCTTT.

This sequence joins TRBV5-1 and TRBJ2-2; 7 nucleotides align to TRBD1. V lost 7 bases, J lost 3 bases, and 6 bases stayed unmatched. Per germline, CDR1 SGHRS and CDR2 YFSETQ. CDR3 size: 14 residues. CDR3 coding DNA: TGCGCCAGCCAGATGGGGACAGACACCGGGGAGCTGTTTTTT. This sequence encodes CASQMGTDTGELFF. The whole variable domain, filled in from reference TRBV5-1 and TRBJ2-2, reads KAGVTQTPRYLIKTRGQQVTLSCSPISGHRSVSWYQQTPGQGLQFLFEYFSETQRNKGNFPGRFSGRQFSNSRSEMNVSTLELGDSALYLCASQMGTDTGELFFGEGSRLTVL.

The gene calls are TRBV27 and TRBJ1-1, with D perhaps TRBD1 (5 bases). The length of the CDR3 is 14 residues. The germline V gene has CDR1 MNHEY and CDR2 SMNVEV (reference sequence). V was pared by 7 bases and J by 0 bases, with 12 bases between. CDR3 sequence reads: CASTGLGLNTEAFF. The CDR3 DNA reads as TGTGCCAGCACCGGCTTGGGGCTGAACACTGAAGCTTTCTTT.

This chain connects TRBV4-1 to TRBJ1-2; D is perhaps TRBD1 (5 bases). This CDR3 is 17 amino acids long. Between the trimmed V and J ends, which lost 0 bases and 0 bases, there was a span of 14 bases. Germline V lookup: CDR1 MGHRA, CDR2 YSYEKL. The CDR3 sequence is CASSQDWPRQPNYGYTF. DNA for the CDR3: TGCGCCAGCAGCCAAGATTGGCCGAGACAGCCTAACTATGGCTACACCTTC.

The genes are TRBV28 and TRBJ2-2, with 8 bases lining up with TRBD2. Germline V gene lookup returns CDR1 MDHEN and CDR2 SYDVKM. The junction had 6 bases not matched to a gene; V was cut back by 8 bases and J by 4 bases. There are 14 residues in the CDR3. CDR3 nucleotides: TGTGCCAGCCTAGCGGGTGGGGTCACCGGGGAGCTGTTTTTT. Amino acid sequence: CASLAGGVTGELFF.

The chain combines TRBV5-1 with TRBJ1-5; D may be TRBD1 (5 bases). The CDR3 is 14 residues long. V was trimmed by 4 bases and J by 0 bases, leaving 8 bases between them. The germline V gene encodes CDR1 SGHRS and CDR2 YFSETQ. Here the CDR3 reads CASSPDSSNQPQHF. The CDR3 DNA reads TGCGCCAGCAGCCCCGACAGTAGCAATCAGCCCCAGCATTTT.

This clone was seen a handful of times. The chain combines TRBV6-1 with TRBJ2-7, with D tentatively TRBD1 (6 bases). The CDR3 has 14 residues. V lost 6 bases and J 2 bases, leaving 14 bases between the germline ends. The V gene's germline CDR1 is MNHNS and CDR2 SASEGT. The chain's CDR3 is CASRQGSDTYEQYV. The CDR3 DNA is TGTGCCAGCAGACAGGGATCTGACACCTACGAGCAGTACGTC.

The V call is TRBV11-2, the J call TRBJ2-2, with D possibly matching TRBD2 (6 bases). CDR3 length: 15 residues. Trimming pared 0 bases from V and 6 bases from J, leaving 11 bases between. CDR1 is SGHAT, CDR2 FQNNGV, per germline. Here the CDR3 DNA reads TGTGCCAGCAGCTTAGAACTAGCTAGCCCCGGGGAGCTGTTTTTT. It codes for CASSLELASPGELFF. The full variable domain, in which reference TRBV11-2 and TRBJ2-2 provide the parts outside the CDR3, is EAGVAQSPRYKIIEKRQSVAFWCNPISGHATLYWYQQILGQGPKLLIQFQNNGVVDDSQLPKDRFSAERLKGVDSTLKIQPAKLEDSAVYLCASSLELASPGELFFGEGSRLTVL.